The 25 T cell receptor beta chains listed next were all sequenced from one sample in a study of T cells after yellow fever vaccination. Via MiXCR, TCRdb re-called the 5' RACE reads, giving one row per CDR3 protein. The sample records more than 350,000 distinct CDR3 sequences, 11% being singletons. This specimen was PBMCs, taken on the day of the first yellow fever vaccination. The source is a man between 18 and 29 years old who received the YFV17D yellow fever vaccine.

This chain links TRBV9 with TRBJ1-3; D is unresolved. Germline V gives CDR1 SGDLS, CDR2 YYNGEE. The CDR3 sequence is 15 residues long. Trimming left V 4 bases short and J 5 bases short, with 16 bases between. The CDR3: CASSSDMNTRNTIYF. The CDR3 nucleotides read TGTGCCAGCAGCTCCGACATGAACACTCGAAACACCATATATTTT.

This clonotype was counted a few times. The J gene is TRBJ2-1, the V gene TRBV18; 9 bases line up with TRBD2. With V trimmed by 3 bases and J by 6 bases, 6 bases remained unmatched. The CDR3 loop spans 15 amino acids. CDR1 KGHSH and CDR2 LQKENI come from the germline V gene. The CDR3 is CASSPIAGVGNEQFF. The CDR3 DNA reads as TGTGCCAGCTCACCCATAGCGGGGGTGGGCAATGAGCAGTTCTTC.

This clonotype has just a few counts. V gene TRBV6-2 or TRBV6-3 combines with J gene TRBJ1-1; no definite D call. The CDR3 runs 14 residues. V was cut by 2 bases and J by 1 base, with 8 bases left in between. Germline V lookup: CDR1 MNHEY, CDR2 SVGEGT. The CDR3 sequence is CASSYGYKNTEAFF. For the CDR3, the DNA is TGTGCCAGCAGTTACGGCTACAAGAACACTGAAGCTTTCTTT.

This clonotype is a singleton in its sample. The CDR3 reads CASSPTGNEKLFF. The CDR3 DNA follows: TGCGCCAGCAGCCCGACGGGGAACGAAAAACTGTTTTTT. The rearrangement links TRBV4-3 to TRBJ1-4; unclear D gene. Germline CDR1 is LGHNA and CDR2 is YSLEER. V was trimmed by 4 bases and J by 8 bases, leaving 11 bases between them. CDR3 length: 13 amino acids.

The gene calls are TRBV4-3 and TRBJ2-3; D gene unclear. This CDR3 comprises 17 residues. Germline CDR1 LGHNA, CDR2 YSLEER. Trimming removed 0 bases from V and 1 base from J, with 14 bases in between. DNA for the CDR3: TGCGCCAGCAGCCAAGAATATAGGAATTTCGGCACAGATACGCAGTATTTT. Translated: CASSQEYRNFGTDTQYF.

V usage is TRBV3-1 and J usage is TRBJ2-1; D is possibly TRBD2 (6 bases). The V and J ends lost 4 bases and 12 bases respectively, with 19 bases between them. This CDR3 region has 14 residues. Germline assignment: CDR1 LGHDT and CDR2 YNNKEL (reference sequence). CDR3 sequence reads: CASSRPGLALGQFF. Written as DNA, the CDR3 is TGTGCCAGCAGCCGGCCGGGACTCGCATTAGGGCAGTTCTTC.

This clonotype was observed at least ten times. The chain is built from TRBV6-2 or TRBV6-3 and TRBJ2-3; 7 bases fit TRBD1. J was trimmed by 1 base and V by 4 bases; bases with no gene match: 8. Germline V gives CDR1 MNHEY, CDR2 SVGEGT. CDR3 length: 16 amino acids. CDR3 in DNA: TGTGCCAGCAGTTCACGGACAGGCAAAGGCACAGATACGCAGTATTTT. This encodes CASSSRTGKGTDTQYF.

This sequence joins TRBV4-2 and TRBJ2-2; D ambiguous. Trimming removed 10 bases from V and 7 bases from J, with 16 bases in between. Germline V gene data show CDR1 as LGHNA and CDR2 as YNFKEQ. This CDR3 comprises 13 residues. As DNA, the CDR3 is TGTGCCATGGCGCACGGAGTCCTCGGGGAGCTGTTTTTT. It yields the protein CAMAHGVLGELFF.

This clonotype turned up a few times. The chain carries TRBV10-3 and TRBJ2-5, with D perhaps assigned TRBD1 or TRBD2 (6 bases each). Trimming removed 6 bases at V and 0 bases at J, with 11 bases between. The CDR3 totals 14 residues. In germline, CDR1 is ENHRY, CDR2 SYGVKD. For the CDR3, the DNA is TGTGCCATCAGACGGGGGCTAAACCAAGAGACCCAGTACTTC. Protein product: CAIRRGLNQETQYF.

A few counts support this clonotype. The J gene is TRBJ2-5, the V gene TRBV6-2 or TRBV6-3; unclear D gene. Germline V gives CDR1 MNHEY, CDR2 SVGEGT. This CDR3 is 16 amino acids long. V lost 2 bases to trimming and J lost 2 bases, with 15 bases between them. The CDR3 nucleotides are TGTGCCAGCAGTTACCCCGACCGATTGGGGCAAGAGACCCAGTACTTC. This translates into CASSYPDRLGQETQYF.

The genes are TRBV7-2 and TRBJ1-3; D gene unclear. CDR3 length: 15 amino acids. Germline CDR1 reads SGHTA; CDR2 reads FQGNSA. Between the trimmed V and J ends, which lost 4 bases and 1 base, there was a span of 11 bases. CDR3 coding DNA: TGTGCCAGCAGCTCCGCAGCGATGTCTGGAAACACCATATATTTT. Translating gives CASSSAAMSGNTIYF.

Only a few counts were recorded for this clonotype. For the CDR3, the DNA is TGTGCCAGCAGCAAACCCCATCGGCGGACGAGCACCGGGGAGCTGTTTTTT. Amino acids: CASSKPHRRTSTGELFF. The V and J genes are TRBV21-1 and TRBJ2-2. TRBV21-1 is a pseudogene segment. The CDR3 has 17 amino acids.

This clonotype was seen many times. The chain links TRBV20-1 to TRBJ1-5; possibly TRBD1 for D (5 bases). Looked up from germline, CDR1 is DFQATT and CDR2 is SNEGSKA (reference sequence). V was trimmed by 5 bases and J by 6 bases, leaving 11 bases between them. The CDR3 extends over 12 amino acids. The CDR3 spells CSAGGFGQPQHF. CDR3 sequence (DNA): TGCAGTGCTGGGGGGTTTGGTCAGCCCCAGCATTTT.

The V and J genes are TRBV7-9 and TRBJ1-2; tentative D call: TRBD1 (6 bases). Germline V gives CDR1 SEHNR, CDR2 FQNEAQ (reference sequence). Trimming took 5 bases from V and 0 from J, leaving 10 bases between them. The CDR3 is 14 residues long. CDR3 nucleotides: TGTGCCAGCAGCCCGCAGGGGTCTAACTATGGCTACACCTTC. This gives the protein CASSPQGSNYGYTF.

This clonotype was detected only a few times. The chain carries TRBV24-1 and TRBJ2-5; TRBD1 is a possible D gene (5 bases). V was pared by 4 bases and J by 2 bases, with 10 bases between. From germline, CDR1 is KGHDR and CDR2 SFDVKD. The CDR3 loop spans 14 amino acids. CDR3 residues: CATSDKDSQETQYF. CDR3 sequence (DNA): TGTGCCACCAGTGACAAAGACAGTCAAGAGACCCAGTACTTC.

The rearrangement uses TRBV20-1 and TRBJ1-2; perhaps TRBD1 as D (5 bases). Germline-derived CDR1 and CDR2 are DFQATT and SNEGSKA (reference sequence). The V gene lost 6 bases and the J gene lost 2 bases, with 10 bases spanning the gap. The CDR3 is 12 amino acids. This CDR3 is CSAMGPNYGYTF. The DNA for the CDR3 is TGCAGTGCGATGGGACCGAACTATGGCTACACCTTC.

This clonotype was observed at least ten times. CDR3 bases: TGTGCCACCAGCGATGCCCTCCAACCAAGCAATGAGCAGTTCTTC. Encoded protein: CATSDALQPSNEQFF. The V and J genes are TRBV15 and TRBJ2-1; D is unresolved. The CDR3 contains 15 residues. The V gene lost 5 bases and the J gene lost 6 bases, with 17 bases spanning the gap. The germline V gene encodes CDR1 LNHNV and CDR2 YYDKDF (reference sequence).

This clonotype was detected a few times. The rearrangement uses TRBV12-3 or TRBV12-4 and TRBJ2-7; TRBD2 matches 7 bases. The J segment lost 0 bases and the V segment lost 2 bases, leaving 10 bases of the junction unmatched. The CDR3 totals 17 residues. CDR3 protein: CASSLRGLSSSSYEQYV. CDR3 DNA: TGTGCCAGCAGTTTAAGGGGACTATCCTCAAGCTCCTACGAGCAGTACGTC.

The chain links TRBV7-8 to TRBJ1-2, with 11 bases identical to TRBD1. The ends lost 5 bases at V and 7 bases at J; junction bases unmatched: 6. The CDR3 sequence is 14 residues long. Germline CDR1 is SGHVS and CDR2 is FQNEAQ. The CDR3 DNA is TGTGCCAGCAGCCAGGACAGGGGGCACCGTGGCTACACCTTC. Protein sequence: CASSQDRGHRGYTF.

This clonotype has only a few counts. This chain links TRBV30 with TRBJ2-3, with 10 bases matching TRBD2. The ends lost 3 bases at V and 4 bases at J; junction bases unmatched: 4. The CDR3 runs 14 residues. The germline gives CDR1 GTSNPN, CDR2 SVGIG (reference sequence). The CDR3 reads CAWRAGGDADTQYF. The CDR3, as DNA: TGTGCCTGGAGAGCGGGGGGGGATGCAGATACGCAGTATTTT.

V usage is TRBV6-2 or TRBV6-3 and J usage is TRBJ1-2; 10 positions agree with TRBD1. Trimming removed 2 bases from V and 5 bases from J; junction bases left unmatched: 11. Germline V CDR1 and CDR2: MNHEY, SVGEGT. The CDR3 consists of 17 residues. The CDR3 DNA reads as TGTGCCAGCAGTTACCCCCCCCGGGACAGGGGAGAGTATGGCTACACCTTC. It translates to CASSYPPRDRGEYGYTF.

The rearrangement links TRBV20-1 to TRBJ1-1; D perhaps matches TRBD1 (6 bases). The CDR3 runs 12 residues. Germline lookup yields CDR1 DFQATT and CDR2 SNEGSKA (reference sequence). Trimming cost V 1 base and J 8 bases, with 11 bases left between them. The CDR3 loop reads CSARAPGGEAFF. CDR3 nucleotide sequence: TGCAGTGCTAGAGCCCCGGGGGGCGAAGCTTTCTTT.

This clonotype was observed a few times. The chain joins TRBV7-3 to TRBJ2-5; D is perhaps TRBD1 (6 bases). This CDR3 is 15 amino acids long. Trimming shortened V by 2 bases and J by 2 bases, and 12 bases separated the two germline ends. Germline CDR1 and CDR2: SGHTA and FQGTGA. In DNA, the CDR3 is TGTGCCAGCAGCTTATATCCAGGGGTACAAGAGACCCAGTACTTC. Encoded protein: CASSLYPGVQETQYF.

V usage is TRBV5-4 and J usage is TRBJ2-5; 9 bases match TRBD1. The CDR3 has 14 residues. Trimming at V came to 4 bases and at J to 2 bases, leaving 3 bases not matched to a gene. From germline, CDR1 is SGHNT and CDR2 YYREEE (reference sequence). The CDR3 DNA follows: TGTGCCAGCAGCGACGGACAGGGGCAAGAGACCCAGTACTTC. This gives the protein CASSDGQGQETQYF.

This clonotype came up a few times. V and J are TRBV7-8 and TRBJ2-7; 8 bases map to TRBD2. Germline-derived CDR1 and CDR2 are SGHVS and FQNEAQ. J was trimmed by 2 bases and V by 7 bases; bases with no gene match: 10. CDR3 length equals 15 residues. The CDR3 bases are TGTGCCAGCACCAAAGGGGCGGGGGGAGCCTACGAGCAGTACTTC. Amino acids: CASTKGAGGAYEQYF.